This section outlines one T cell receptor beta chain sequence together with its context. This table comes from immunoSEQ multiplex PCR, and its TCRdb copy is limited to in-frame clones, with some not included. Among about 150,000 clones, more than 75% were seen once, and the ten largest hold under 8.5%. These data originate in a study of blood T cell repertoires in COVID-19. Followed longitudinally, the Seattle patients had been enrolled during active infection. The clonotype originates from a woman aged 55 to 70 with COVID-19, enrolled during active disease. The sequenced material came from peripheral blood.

The CDR3 nucleotides read TGTGCCAGCAGCTTAGGGCAGTTGGATCAGCCCCAGCATTTT. As protein: CASSLGQLDQPQHF. The genes are TRBV7-8 and TRBJ1-5; D unclear. CDR1 is SGHVS, CDR2 FQNEAQ, per germline. The CDR3 spans 14 residues. Trimming pared 1 base from V and 5 bases from J, leaving 9 bases between. Based on the CDR3 plus reference TRBV7-8 and TRBJ1-5, the full variable domain is GAGVSQSPRYKVAKRGQDVALRCDPISGHVSLFWYQQALGQGPEFLTYFQNEAQLDKSGLPSDRFFAERPEGSVSTLKIQRTQQEDSAVYLCASSLGQLDQPQHFGDGTRLSIL.